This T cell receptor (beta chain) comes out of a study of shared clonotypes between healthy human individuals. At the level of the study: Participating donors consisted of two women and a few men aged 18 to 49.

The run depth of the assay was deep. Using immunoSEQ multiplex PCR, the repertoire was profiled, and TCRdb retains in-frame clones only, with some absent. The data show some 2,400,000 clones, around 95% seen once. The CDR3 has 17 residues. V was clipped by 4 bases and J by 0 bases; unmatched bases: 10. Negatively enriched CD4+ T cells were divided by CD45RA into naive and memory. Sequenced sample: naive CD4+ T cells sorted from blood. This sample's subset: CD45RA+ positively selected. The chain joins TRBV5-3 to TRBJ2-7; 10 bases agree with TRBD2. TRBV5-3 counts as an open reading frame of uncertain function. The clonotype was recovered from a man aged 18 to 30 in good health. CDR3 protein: CARSPHSGGPNSYEQYF. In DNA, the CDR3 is TGTGCCAGAAGCCCTCATAGCGGGGGGCCGAACTCCTACGAGCAGTACTTC.